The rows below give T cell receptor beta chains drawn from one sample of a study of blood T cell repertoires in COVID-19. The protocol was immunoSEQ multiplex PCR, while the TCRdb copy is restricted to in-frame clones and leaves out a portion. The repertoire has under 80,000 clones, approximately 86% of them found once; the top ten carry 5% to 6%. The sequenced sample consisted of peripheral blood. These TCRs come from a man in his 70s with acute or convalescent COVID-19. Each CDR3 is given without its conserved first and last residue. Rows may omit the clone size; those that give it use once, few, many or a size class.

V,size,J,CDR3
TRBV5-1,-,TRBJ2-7,ASSPGIAAYEQY
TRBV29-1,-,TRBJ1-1,SVAGGGTEAF
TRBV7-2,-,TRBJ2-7,ASSPFQGRLSYEQY
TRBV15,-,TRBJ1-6,ATSRGRPKLSYNSPLH
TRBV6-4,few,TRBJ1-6,ASSAQGDSPLH
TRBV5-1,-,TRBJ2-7,ASSPGTPATEQY
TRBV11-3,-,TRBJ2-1,ASSSGTSGGYNEQF
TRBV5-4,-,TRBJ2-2,ASSLDSRTGELF
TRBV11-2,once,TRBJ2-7,ASSLRDRNSYEQY
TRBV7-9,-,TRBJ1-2,ASSPGQGNYGYT
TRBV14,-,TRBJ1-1,ASSQDRASEAF
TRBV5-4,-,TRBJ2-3,ASTILAGGGTDTQY
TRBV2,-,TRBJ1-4,ASSPDLGAHEKLF
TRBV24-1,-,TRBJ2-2,ATSEASGGANTGELF
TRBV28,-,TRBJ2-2,ASSSQRRTNTGELF
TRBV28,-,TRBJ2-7,ASTSQEKLKQY
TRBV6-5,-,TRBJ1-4,ASRRTGREKLF
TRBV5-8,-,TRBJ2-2,ASRRTSGTTGELF
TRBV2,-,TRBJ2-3,ASSEDTGTDTQY
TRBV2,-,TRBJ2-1,ASGPGLAEI
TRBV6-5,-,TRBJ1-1,ASGGNTEAF
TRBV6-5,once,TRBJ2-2,ASSYPGTGELF
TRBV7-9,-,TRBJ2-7,ASSLNLVKQY
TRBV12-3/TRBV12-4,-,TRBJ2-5,ASSLNRGETQY
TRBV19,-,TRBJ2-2,ASRIGQTNTGELF
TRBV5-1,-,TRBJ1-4,ASSLNGGTFNEKLF
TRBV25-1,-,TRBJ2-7,ASSGTGGPYEQY
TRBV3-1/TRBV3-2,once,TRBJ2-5,ASSQMGLPGTQY
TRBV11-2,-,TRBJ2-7,ASSLAVAGDTYEQY
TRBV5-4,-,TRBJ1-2,ASSLGYGREGYT
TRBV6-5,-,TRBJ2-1,ASSHPRGRDEQF
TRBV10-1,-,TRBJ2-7,ASSESGTGGYEQY
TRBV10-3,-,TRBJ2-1,AISTGTSYNEQF
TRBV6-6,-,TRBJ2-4,ASSPTGQALAKNIQY
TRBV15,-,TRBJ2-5,ATSTPSTGVETQY
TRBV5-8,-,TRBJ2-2,ASSRYMITGANTGELF
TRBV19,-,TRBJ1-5,ASRGQGNQPQH
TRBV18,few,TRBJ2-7,ASSQGQEYYEQY
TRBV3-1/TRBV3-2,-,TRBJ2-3,ASSPRGTDTQY
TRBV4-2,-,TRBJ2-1,ASRITGYNEQF
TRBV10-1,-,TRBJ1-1,ASSESTQDRKDTEAF
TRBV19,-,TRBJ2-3,ASARELAGGTQY
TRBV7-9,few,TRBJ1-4,ASSPSQGTNEKLF
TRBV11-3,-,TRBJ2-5,ASSQGTSAETQY
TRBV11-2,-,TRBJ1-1,ASSLTGGLTEAF
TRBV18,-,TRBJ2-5,ASSPPSTAETQY
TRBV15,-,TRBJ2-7,ATSIRDRGYEQY